The clone carrying this TCR beta chain was observed a handful of times. The antigen is unknown. This sample is part of a study of post-analysis software for immune sequencing data. Overall study findings and caveats: Co-batched samples clustered tightly together by F measure.

The TCR beta cDNA libraries carried unique molecular identifiers. The yield from roughly 1 to 10 million T cells was approximately 500,000 cDNA molecules in total. TCRdb re-analysed the PCR reads in MiXCR, keeping a single row per CDR3 protein. The sample has hundreds of thousands of distinct CDR3 sequences, approximately 60% seen once; the top ten hold 11%. The material sequenced was blood. The clonotype comes from a girl aged 2 to 10 with multiple sclerosis.

CDR3 coding DNA: TGTGCCAGCAGTTTTTCCGGGGTGCTCACTGAAGCTTTCTTT. Translated, it gives CASSFSGVLTEAFF. J is TRBJ1-1 and V is TRBV12-3 or TRBV12-4; D unresolved. The CDR3 length is 14 residues. Deletions cut 3 bases from V and 4 bases from J, with 12 bases between.